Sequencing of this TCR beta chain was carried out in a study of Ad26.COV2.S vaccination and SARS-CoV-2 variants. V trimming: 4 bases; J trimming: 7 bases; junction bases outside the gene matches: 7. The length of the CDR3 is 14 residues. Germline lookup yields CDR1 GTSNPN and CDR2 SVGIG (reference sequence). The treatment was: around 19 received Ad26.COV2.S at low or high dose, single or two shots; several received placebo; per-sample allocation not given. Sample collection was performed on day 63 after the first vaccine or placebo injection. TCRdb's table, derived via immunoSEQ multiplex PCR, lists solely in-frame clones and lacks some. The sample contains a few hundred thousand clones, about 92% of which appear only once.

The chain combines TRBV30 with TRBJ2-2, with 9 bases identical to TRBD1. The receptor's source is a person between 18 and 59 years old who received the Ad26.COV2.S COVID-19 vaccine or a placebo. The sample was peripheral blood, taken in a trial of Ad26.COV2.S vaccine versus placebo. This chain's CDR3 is CAWTRRDRVGELFF. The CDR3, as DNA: TGTGCCTGGACCCGCCGGGACAGGGTCGGGGAGCTGTTTTTT.